A single sample is the source of the 32 T cell receptor beta chains below, sequenced in a study of blood T cell repertoires in COVID-19. TCRdb's table, derived via immunoSEQ multiplex PCR, lists solely in-frame clones and lacks some. The sample has 250,000 to 350,000 clones, about 89% seen once; the top ten hold around 2.2%. Input material: peripheral blood. The receptor set was obtained from a woman in her thirties with COVID-19, enrolled during active disease.

This clone appeared a single time. The chain combines TRBV28 with TRBJ1-1; 9 bases map to TRBD1. This CDR3 has 17 residues. Germline V gene lookup returns CDR1 MDHEN and CDR2 SYDVKM. V shed 5 bases, J shed 4 bases, and the junction held 14 bases outside the gene matches. The CDR3 loop is CASSQPGQGIGGTEAFF. The CDR3 nucleotides read TGTGCCAGCAGTCAACCCGGACAGGGGATTGGGGGCACTGAAGCTTTCTTT.

The chain combines TRBV6-6 with TRBJ1-4, with D unresolved. Trimming took 7 bases from V and 7 from J, leaving 19 bases between them. There are 15 residues in the CDR3. Germline CDR1 MNHNY, CDR2 SVGAGI (reference sequence). CDR3 DNA: TGTGCCAGCACCCGGGGAGGCCTGGTTGGTGAAAAACTGTTTTTT. As protein: CASTRGGLVGEKLFF.

The chain joins TRBV5-4 to TRBJ1-1; a possible D gene is TRBD1 (6 bases). Germline CDR1 reads SGHNT; CDR2 reads YYREEE (reference sequence). Trimming pared 4 bases from V and 7 bases from J, leaving 11 bases between. This CDR3 is 12 amino acids long. CDR3 region: CASSLDRIEAFF. The CDR3 nucleotides read TGTGCCAGCAGCCTGGACAGAATTGAAGCTTTCTTT.

This chain links TRBV15 with TRBJ2-7, with a weak D call TRBD1 (6 bases). Germline values: CDR1 LNHNV, CDR2 YYDKDF (reference sequence). V shed 0 bases and J shed 4 bases, with 22 bases lying between them. The CDR3 consists of 18 residues. CDR3 nucleotides: TGTGCCACCAGCAGAGATCTTGGGACAACGGGTAGGCTATACGAGCAGTACTTC. Translating it yields CATSRDLGTTGRLYEQYF.

The sample holds one count of this clone. The rearrangement links TRBV5-4 to TRBJ1-2; 7 bases fit TRBD1. Germline trimming cut 0 bases from V and 2 bases from J; bases unmatched to any gene: 1. This CDR3 spans 14 amino acids. Germline CDR1 reads SGHNT; CDR2 reads YYREEE (reference sequence). CDR3 nucleotides: TGTGCCAGCAGCTTGGGACAGGGAAACTATGGCTACACCTTC. It translates to CASSLGQGNYGYTF.

The gene calls are TRBV27 and TRBJ1-6; 10 positions match TRBD1. Germline CDR1 and CDR2: MNHEY and SMNVEV (reference sequence). V dropped 2 bases and J dropped 10; count of bases not matched to a gene: 8. The CDR3 extends over 16 amino acids. CDR3 region: CASSLPRQGATSPLHF. Here the CDR3 DNA reads TGTGCCAGCAGTTTACCCCGACAGGGGGCGACATCACCCCTCCACTTT.

The chain combines TRBV19 with TRBJ1-1; D call uncertain. Trimming stripped 6 bases from V and 1 base from J, with 9 bases between. The CDR3 extends over 13 amino acids. The germline V gene has CDR1 LNHDA and CDR2 SQIVND (reference sequence). The CDR3 DNA reads as TGTGCCAGTAGACAGATGCAGAACACTGAAGCTTTCTTT. Translation gives CASRQMQNTEAFF.

The V and J genes are TRBV21-1 and TRBJ1-2; the table's D gene call, TRBD1, was not cross checked with the DNA. TRBV21-1 is flagged as a pseudogene. This CDR3 has 15 amino acids. The CDR3 DNA reads TGTGCCAGCAGCAAAGTGGACAGTCGGGACTATGGCTACACCTTC. It specifies CASSKVDSRDYGYTF.

The chain couples TRBV11-1 to TRBJ2-7; 10 nucleotides align to TRBD2. The germline V gene encodes CDR1 SGHAT and CDR2 FQDESV (reference sequence). The CDR3 totals 16 residues. With 5 bases clipped from V and 0 bases from J, the junction kept 7 bases outside the gene matches. CDR3 DNA: TGTGCCAGCAGCCCAGGACTAGCGGAGGCCTCCTACGAGCAGTACTTC. Its protein product is CASSPGLAEASYEQYF.

J is TRBJ2-7 and V is TRBV6-5, with TRBD2 matching over 9 bases. Trimming at V came to 4 bases and at J to 2 bases, leaving 3 bases not matched to a gene. This CDR3 has 14 residues. CDR1 and CDR2 from the germline V gene are MNHEY and SVGAGI. The CDR3 spells CASSWLAGPYEQYF. As DNA, the CDR3 is TGTGCCAGCAGTTGGCTAGCGGGGCCCTACGAGCAGTACTTC.

The chain couples TRBV5-1 to TRBJ1-1, with D maybe TRBD1 (6 bases). This CDR3 contains 15 residues. Trimming cost V 0 bases and J 5 bases, with 14 bases left between them. The germline V gene has CDR1 SGHRS and CDR2 YFSETQ. The CDR3 coding sequence is TGCGCCAGCAGCTTGGGGGGGCAAGGGGAAACTGAAGCTTTCTTT. This encodes CASSLGGQGETEAFF. Complete variable domain (other parts from reference TRBV5-1 and TRBJ1-1): KAGVTQTPRYLIKTRGQQVTLSCSPISGHRSVSWYQQTPGQGLQFLFEYFSETQRNKGNFPGRFSGRQFSNSRSEMNVSTLELGDSALYLCASSLGGQGETEAFFGQGTRLTVV.

V is TRBV5-4 and J is TRBJ2-2; weak D call: TRBD2 (5 bases). The V gene lost 4 bases and the J gene lost 3 bases, with 10 bases spanning the gap. Germline V gene data show CDR1 as SGHNT and CDR2 as YYREEE (reference sequence). This CDR3 contains 14 residues. CDR3 in DNA: TGTGCCAGCAGCCTTGGGGAGTACACCGGGGAGCTGTTTTTT. This translates into CASSLGEYTGELFF.

The gene calls are TRBV19 and TRBJ1-1, with 12 bases that match TRBD1. Germline V lookup: CDR1 LNHDA, CDR2 SQIVND (reference sequence). The CDR3 length is 18 residues. J was trimmed by 1 base and V by 5 bases; bases with no gene match: 11. The CDR3 DNA reads as TGTGCCAGTAGTCCTAATCCCGGGACAGGGGGCCCGAACACTGAAGCTTTCTTT. This encodes CASSPNPGTGGPNTEAFF. Using reference TRBV19 and TRBJ1-1 for the parts outside the CDR3, the full variable domain is DGGITQSPKYLFRKEGQNVTLSCEQNLNHDAMYWYRQDPGQGLRLIYYSQIVNDFQKGDIAEGYSVSREKKESFPLTVTSAQKNPTAFYLCASSPNPGTGGPNTEAFFGQGTRLTVV.

With respect to this clone: Other DNA sequences in the sample encode the same CDR3. V is TRBV9 and J is TRBJ1-3, with D maybe TRBD1 (6 bases). The germline CDR1 and CDR2 sequences are SGDLS and YYNGEE. The V and J ends lost 0 bases and 0 bases respectively, with 10 bases between them. The CDR3 sequence is 16 residues long. Here the CDR3 DNA reads TGTGCCAGCAGCGTAGGGACAGAGGTCTCTGGAAACACCATATATTTT. It codes for CASSVGTEVSGNTIYF.

This clone was counted a single time. This chain uses TRBV18 with TRBJ1-2, with 7 bases matching TRBD1. J lost 6 bases, V lost 1 base, and 2 bases had no gene match. The CDR3 has 13 residues. CDR1 and CDR2 (germline): KGHSH, LQKENI. CDR3 sequence (DNA): TGTGCCAGCTCACCACAGGGGACAGATGGCTACACCTTC. It translates to CASSPQGTDGYTF.

CDR3 in amino acids: CAWSKGTVGTGELFF. The CDR3 coding sequence is TGTGCCTGGAGTAAAGGGACAGTGGGTACCGGGGAGCTGTTTTTT. The rearrangement links TRBV30 to TRBJ2-2, with 7 bases matching TRBD1. CDR1 GTSNPN and CDR2 SVGIG come from the germline V gene (reference sequence). Germline trimming cut 2 bases from V and 5 bases from J; bases unmatched to any gene: 8. CDR3 length: 15 amino acids.

The chain uses TRBV5-5 and TRBJ1-2, with 7 bases fitting TRBD1. The CDR3 extends over 15 amino acids. J was trimmed by 2 bases and V by 6 bases; bases with no gene match: 10. Germline V gene data show CDR1 as SGHKS and CDR2 as YYEKEE (reference sequence). The CDR3 nucleotides read TGTGCCAGCAAGGGCGGGCAGGGGGTAAACTATGGCTACACCTTC. It is translated as CASKGGQGVNYGYTF.

The rearrangement uses TRBV28 and TRBJ2-3; D gene unclear. Germline V gene data show CDR1 as MDHEN and CDR2 as SYDVKM. V was cut by 4 bases and J by 2 bases, with 13 bases left in between. The CDR3 extends over 15 amino acids. The chain's CDR3 is CASSSELPATDTQYF. The CDR3 nucleotides read TGTGCCAGCAGTTCCGAGCTCCCTGCCACAGATACGCAGTATTTT.

This chain's CDR3 is CASRGRSDYNEQFF. In DNA, the CDR3 is TGTGCCAGCAGGGGCAGGTCGGACTACAATGAGCAGTTCTTC. V is TRBV27 and J is TRBJ2-1, with D unresolved. V was pared by 6 bases and J by 3 bases, with 12 bases between. Looked up from germline, CDR1 is MNHEY and CDR2 is SMNVEV (reference sequence). This CDR3 spans 14 amino acids.

The V and J genes are TRBV30 and TRBJ1-1, with 11 bases aligning to TRBD1. CDR3 length equals 12 residues. The germline V gene has CDR1 GTSNPN and CDR2 SVGIG (reference sequence). Unmatched junction bases numbered 3, after V lost 8 bases and J lost 4 bases. The chain's CDR3 is CAGGQGGTEAFF. The CDR3 DNA reads TGTGCCGGGGGACAGGGGGGCACTGAAGCTTTCTTT.

This clone was counted between two and nine times. The V and J genes are TRBV3-1 (or the pseudogene TRBV3-2) and TRBJ2-7; D not resolved. The CDR3 loop spans 11 amino acids. The V and J ends lost 5 bases and 7 bases respectively, with 9 bases between them. In germline, CDR1 is LGHDT, CDR2 YNNKEL (reference sequence). The CDR3 sequence is CASSSGPEQYF. CDR3 coding DNA: TGTGCCAGCAGCTCGGGTCCAGAGCAGTACTTC.

This clone has a handful of counts. This chain connects TRBV4-2 to TRBJ1-1, with D hard to call. Per the germline V gene, CDR1 is LGHNA and CDR2 is YNFKEQ. This CDR3 spans 15 amino acids. The V gene lost 0 bases and the J gene lost 1 base, with 9 bases spanning the gap. As DNA, the CDR3 is TGTGCCAGCAGCCAAGAGGAGGGAACGAACACTGAAGCTTTCTTT. It yields the protein CASSQEEGTNTEAFF.

As concerns this clone: A much larger clone differs by one base, so this may be a read error. Other DNA sequences in the sample encode the same CDR3. The chain employs TRBV11-3 and TRBJ2-3, with D unresolved. The length of the CDR3 is 13 residues. CDR1 and CDR2 (germline): SGHNT, YENEEA. Trimming took off 2 bases at V and 0 bases at J, with 3 bases between the two ends. The CDR3 is CASSLTSTDTQYF. The CDR3 DNA is TGTGCCAGCAGCTTAACTAGCACAGATACGCAGTATTTT.

The chain recombines TRBV30 with TRBJ1-6, with TRBD1 identical over 12 bases. CDR3 size: 16 residues. In germline, CDR1 is GTSNPN, CDR2 SVGIG (reference sequence). CDR3 bases: TGTGCTATGAACCGGGACAGGGGGCTTGGGAATTCACCCCTCCACTTT. As protein: CAMNRDRGLGNSPLHF.

The chain uses TRBV9 and TRBJ2-1, with 8 bases that match TRBD1. Looked up from germline, CDR1 is SGDLS and CDR2 is YYNGEE. CDR3 length: 14 amino acids. The J segment lost 9 bases and the V segment lost 2 bases, leaving 7 bases of the junction unmatched. This CDR3 reads CASSVLTGEGEQFF. Here the CDR3 DNA reads TGTGCCAGCAGCGTCTTGACAGGGGAAGGTGAGCAGTTCTTC.

This clone appeared once. V gene TRBV30 combines with J gene TRBJ1-2; D may be TRBD1 (5 bases). V gave up 2 bases and J gave up 4 bases, with 23 bases separating them. The CDR3 extends over 17 amino acids. Germline V lookup: CDR1 GTSNPN, CDR2 SVGIG (reference sequence). CDR3 sequence: CAWSTKITGGSSYGYTF. CDR3 nucleotides: TGTGCCTGGAGTACGAAAATAACCGGGGGAAGTTCCTATGGCTACACCTTC.

The V call is TRBV15, the J call TRBJ2-2, with 9 nucleotides matching TRBD1. In germline, CDR1 is LNHNV, CDR2 YYDKDF (reference sequence). V lost 3 bases and J lost 6; bases outside the gene matches: 5. The CDR3 has 15 residues. Here the CDR3 reads CATSRGTGWAGELFF. For the CDR3, the DNA is TGTGCCACCAGCAGGGGGACAGGGTGGGCCGGGGAGCTGTTTTTT.

J is TRBJ2-2 and V is TRBV7-3, with D uncertain. The CDR3 sequence is 14 residues long. Germline CDR1 is SGHTA and CDR2 is FQGTGA. Trimming shortened V by 6 bases and J by 0 bases, and 8 bases separated the two germline ends. The CDR3 nucleotides read TGTGCCAGCAGACTCGACACGAACACCGGGGAGCTGTTTTTT. Its protein is CASRLDTNTGELFF.

J is TRBJ2-7 and V is TRBV27; 8 nucleotides line up with TRBD2. The CDR3 covers 15 residues. CDR1 MNHEY and CDR2 SMNVEV come from the germline V gene (reference sequence). The trim removed 3 bases at V and 7 bases at J, leaving 11 bases unmatched. The CDR3 here is CASSFQPGGPSEQYF. The CDR3 DNA follows: TGTGCCAGCAGTTTTCAACCGGGAGGGCCCTCTGAGCAGTACTTC.

The chain uses TRBV30 and TRBJ1-2; TRBD1 aligns across 9 bases. Germline V gene data show CDR1 as GTSNPN and CDR2 as SVGIG (reference sequence). The V segment lost 3 bases and the J segment 4 bases; nucleotides outside the gene matches: 6. The CDR3 spans 14 residues. The CDR3 is CAWRGQGSVYGYTF. The CDR3 DNA reads TGTGCCTGGAGGGGACAGGGCTCTGTCTATGGCTACACCTTC.

This clone was seen just once. This sequence joins TRBV11-2 and TRBJ2-1; the D is unclear. V gave up 5 bases and J gave up 0 bases, with 11 bases separating them. The germline CDR1 and CDR2 sequences are SGHAT and FQNNGV. CDR3 length: 15 residues. The CDR3 loop is CASSPARSSYNEQFF. The CDR3, as DNA: TGTGCCAGCAGCCCGGCCCGGAGCTCCTACAATGAGCAGTTCTTC.

CDR3: CSAGEAGGKGQPQHF. In DNA form, the CDR3 reads TGCAGTGCTGGTGAGGCAGGGGGTAAGGGACAGCCCCAGCATTTT. The chain recombines TRBV20-1 with TRBJ1-5, with 7 bases matching TRBD1. Per germline, CDR1 DFQATT and CDR2 SNEGSKA (reference sequence). This CDR3 contains 15 residues. V shed 5 bases and J 7 bases; nucleotides not matched to a gene: 14.